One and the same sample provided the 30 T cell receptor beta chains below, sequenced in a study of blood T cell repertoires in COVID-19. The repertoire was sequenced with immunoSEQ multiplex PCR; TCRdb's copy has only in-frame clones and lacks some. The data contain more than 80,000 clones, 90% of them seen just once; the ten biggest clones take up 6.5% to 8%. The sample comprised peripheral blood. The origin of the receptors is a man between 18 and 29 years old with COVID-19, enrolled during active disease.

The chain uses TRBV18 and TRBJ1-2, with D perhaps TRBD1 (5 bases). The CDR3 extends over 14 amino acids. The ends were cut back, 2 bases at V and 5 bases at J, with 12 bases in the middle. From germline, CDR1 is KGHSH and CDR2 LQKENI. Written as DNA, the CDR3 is TGTGCCAGCTCACCAGGGGCAGCTACTTATGGCTACACCTTC. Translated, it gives CASSPGAATYGYTF.

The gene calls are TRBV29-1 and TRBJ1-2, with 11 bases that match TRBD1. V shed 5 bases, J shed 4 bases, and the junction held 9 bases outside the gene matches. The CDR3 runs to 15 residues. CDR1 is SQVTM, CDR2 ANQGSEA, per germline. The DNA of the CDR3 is TGCAGCGTTTCGGACAGGGGGCGCTTTGGCTATGGCTACACCTTC. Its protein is CSVSDRGRFGYGYTF.

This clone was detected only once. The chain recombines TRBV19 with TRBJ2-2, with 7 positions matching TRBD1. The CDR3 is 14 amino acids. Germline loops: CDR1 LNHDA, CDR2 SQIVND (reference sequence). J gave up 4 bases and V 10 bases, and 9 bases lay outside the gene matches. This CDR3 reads CATTATGITGELFF. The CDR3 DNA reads TGTGCCACGACCGCGACAGGGATCACCGGGGAGCTGTTTTTT.

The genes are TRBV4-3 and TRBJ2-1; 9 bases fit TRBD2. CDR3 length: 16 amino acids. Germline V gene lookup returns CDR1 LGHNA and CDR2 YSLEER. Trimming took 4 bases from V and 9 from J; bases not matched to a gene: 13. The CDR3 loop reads CASSPARLAGIAEQFF. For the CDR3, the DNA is TGCGCCAGCAGCCCAGCGCGTCTAGCGGGAATCGCTGAGCAGTTCTTC.

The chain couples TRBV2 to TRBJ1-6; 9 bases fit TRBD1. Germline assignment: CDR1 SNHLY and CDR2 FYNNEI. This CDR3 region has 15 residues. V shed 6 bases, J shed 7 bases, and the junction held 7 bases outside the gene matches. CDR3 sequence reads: CASSPRTGENSPLHF. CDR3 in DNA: TGTGCCAGCAGCCCCAGGACAGGGGAGAATTCACCCCTCCACTTT.

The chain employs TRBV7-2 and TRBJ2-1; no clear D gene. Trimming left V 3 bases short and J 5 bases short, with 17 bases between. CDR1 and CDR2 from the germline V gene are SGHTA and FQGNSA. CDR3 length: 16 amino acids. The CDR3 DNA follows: TGTGCCAGCAGCTTGGTGATGTATCGAGCTGACAATGAGCAGTTCTTC. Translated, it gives CASSLVMYRADNEQFF.

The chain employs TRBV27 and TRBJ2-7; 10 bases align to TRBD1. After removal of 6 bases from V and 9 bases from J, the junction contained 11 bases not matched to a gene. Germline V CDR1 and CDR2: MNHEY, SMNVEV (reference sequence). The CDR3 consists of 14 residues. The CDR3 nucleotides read TGTGCCAGCAGCCCGACAGGGGGCTCCCCTGGGCAGTACTTC. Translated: CASSPTGGSPGQYF.

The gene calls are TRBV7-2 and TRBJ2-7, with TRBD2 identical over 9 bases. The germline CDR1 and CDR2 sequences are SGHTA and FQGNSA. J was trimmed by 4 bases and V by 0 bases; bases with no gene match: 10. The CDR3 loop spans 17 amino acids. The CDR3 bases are TGTGCCAGCAGCTTAGCCCTTAGCGGGAGCTACCTTTACGAGCAGTACTTC. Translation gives CASSLALSGSYLYEQYF.

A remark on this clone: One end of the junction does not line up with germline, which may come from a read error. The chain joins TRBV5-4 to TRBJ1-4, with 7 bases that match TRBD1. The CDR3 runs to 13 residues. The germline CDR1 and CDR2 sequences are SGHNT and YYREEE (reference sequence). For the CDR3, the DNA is TGTGCCAGCAGCCCAGGGGGAGGCGAAAAACTGCTTTTT. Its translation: CASSPGGGEKLLF.

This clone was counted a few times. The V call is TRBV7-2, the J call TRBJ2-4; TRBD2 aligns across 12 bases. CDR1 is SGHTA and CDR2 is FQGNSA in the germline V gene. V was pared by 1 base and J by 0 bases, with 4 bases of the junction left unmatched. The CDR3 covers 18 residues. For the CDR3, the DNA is TGTGCCAGCAGCTTAGGGACTAGCGGGGTACTAGCCAAAAACATTCAGTACTTC. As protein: CASSLGTSGVLAKNIQYF.

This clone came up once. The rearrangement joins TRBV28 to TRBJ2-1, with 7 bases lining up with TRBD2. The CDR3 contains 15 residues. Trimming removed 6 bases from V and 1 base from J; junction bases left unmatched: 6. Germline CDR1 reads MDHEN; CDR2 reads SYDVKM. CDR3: CASRRREISYNEQFF. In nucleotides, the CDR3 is TGTGCCAGCAGGCGGCGGGAGATATCCTACAATGAGCAGTTCTTC.

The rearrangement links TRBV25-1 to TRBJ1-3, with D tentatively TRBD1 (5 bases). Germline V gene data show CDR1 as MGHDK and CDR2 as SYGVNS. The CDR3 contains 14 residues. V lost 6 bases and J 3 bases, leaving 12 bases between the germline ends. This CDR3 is CASSLWGDGNTIYF. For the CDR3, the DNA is TGTGCCAGCAGCCTGTGGGGGGATGGAAACACCATATATTTT. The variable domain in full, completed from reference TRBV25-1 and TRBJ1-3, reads EADIYQTPRYLVIGTGKKITLECSQTMGHDKMYWYQQDPGMELHLIHYSYGVNSTEKGDLSSESTVSRIRTEHFPLTLESARPSHTSQYLCASSLWGDGNTIYFGEGSWLTVV.

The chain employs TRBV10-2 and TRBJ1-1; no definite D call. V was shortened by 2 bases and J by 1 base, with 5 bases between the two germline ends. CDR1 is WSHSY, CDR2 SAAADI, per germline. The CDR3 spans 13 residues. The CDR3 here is CASSESGNTEAFF. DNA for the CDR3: TGCGCCAGCAGTGAGAGCGGGAACACTGAAGCTTTCTTT.

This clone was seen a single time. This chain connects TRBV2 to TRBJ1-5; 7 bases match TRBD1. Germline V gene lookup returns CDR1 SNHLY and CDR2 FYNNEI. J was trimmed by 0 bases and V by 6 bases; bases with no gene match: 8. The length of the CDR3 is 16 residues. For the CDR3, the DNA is TGTGCCAGCAGGGGGACAGCAGAATATAGCAATCAGCCCCAGCATTTT. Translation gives CASRGTAEYSNQPQHF.

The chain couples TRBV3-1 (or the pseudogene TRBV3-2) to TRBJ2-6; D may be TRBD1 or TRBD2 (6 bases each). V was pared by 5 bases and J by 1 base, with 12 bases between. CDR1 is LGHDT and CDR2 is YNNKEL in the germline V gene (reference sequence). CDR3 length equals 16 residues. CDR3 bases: TGTGCCAGCAGCAAAGGAGGGGGATCTGGGGCCAACGTCCTGACTTTC. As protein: CASSKGGGSGANVLTF.

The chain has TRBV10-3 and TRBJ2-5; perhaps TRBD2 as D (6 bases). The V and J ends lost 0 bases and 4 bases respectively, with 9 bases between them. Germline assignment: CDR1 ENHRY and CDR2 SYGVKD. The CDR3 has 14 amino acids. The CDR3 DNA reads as TGTGCCATCAGTGAGTCGACTAGTAGAGAGACCCAGTACTTC. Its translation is CAISESTSRETQYF.

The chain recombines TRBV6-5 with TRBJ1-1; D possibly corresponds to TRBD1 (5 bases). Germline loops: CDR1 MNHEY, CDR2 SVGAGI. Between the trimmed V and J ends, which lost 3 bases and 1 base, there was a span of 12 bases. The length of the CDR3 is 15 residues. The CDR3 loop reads CASSYTGSGNTEAFF. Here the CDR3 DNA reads TGTGCCAGCAGTTATACAGGCTCTGGGAACACTGAAGCTTTCTTT.

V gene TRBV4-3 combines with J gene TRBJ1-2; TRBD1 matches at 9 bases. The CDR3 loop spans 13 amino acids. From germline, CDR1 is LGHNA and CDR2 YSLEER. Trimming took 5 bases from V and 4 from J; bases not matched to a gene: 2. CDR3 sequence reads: CASSGTGLYGYTF. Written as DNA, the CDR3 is TGCGCCAGCAGCGGGACAGGGCTCTATGGCTACACCTTC.

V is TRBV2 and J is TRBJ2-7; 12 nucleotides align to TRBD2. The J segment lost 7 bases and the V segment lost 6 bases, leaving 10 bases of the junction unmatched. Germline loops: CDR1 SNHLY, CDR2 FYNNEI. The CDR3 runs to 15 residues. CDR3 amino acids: CASREASGRAREQYF. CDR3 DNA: TGTGCCAGCAGAGAGGCTAGCGGGAGGGCGAGGGAGCAGTACTTC.

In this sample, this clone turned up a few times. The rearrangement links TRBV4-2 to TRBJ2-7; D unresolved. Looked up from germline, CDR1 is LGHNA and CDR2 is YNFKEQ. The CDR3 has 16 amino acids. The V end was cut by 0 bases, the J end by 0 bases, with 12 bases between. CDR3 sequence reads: CASSQDLASHSYEQYF. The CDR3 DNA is TGTGCCAGCAGCCAAGATCTCGCTAGTCACTCCTACGAGCAGTACTTC.

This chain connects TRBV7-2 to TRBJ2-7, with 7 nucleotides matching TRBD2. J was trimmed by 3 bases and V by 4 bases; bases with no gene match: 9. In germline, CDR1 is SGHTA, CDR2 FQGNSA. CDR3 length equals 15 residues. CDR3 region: CASSSQSGNVYEQYF. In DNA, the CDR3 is TGTGCCAGCAGCTCCCAAAGCGGGAATGTCTACGAGCAGTACTTC.

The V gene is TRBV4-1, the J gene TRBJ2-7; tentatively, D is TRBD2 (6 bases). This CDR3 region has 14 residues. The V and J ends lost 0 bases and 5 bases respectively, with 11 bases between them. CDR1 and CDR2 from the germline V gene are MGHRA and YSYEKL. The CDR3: CASSQERGLHEQYF. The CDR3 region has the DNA TGCGCCAGCAGCCAAGAAAGGGGACTCCACGAGCAGTACTTC.

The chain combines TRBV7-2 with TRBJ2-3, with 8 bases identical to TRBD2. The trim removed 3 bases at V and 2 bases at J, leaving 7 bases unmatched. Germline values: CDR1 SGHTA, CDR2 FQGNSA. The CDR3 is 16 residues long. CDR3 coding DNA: TGTGCCAGCAGCTTTTTCTTAGCGGGACCCACAGATACGCAGTATTTT. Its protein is CASSFFLAGPTDTQYF.

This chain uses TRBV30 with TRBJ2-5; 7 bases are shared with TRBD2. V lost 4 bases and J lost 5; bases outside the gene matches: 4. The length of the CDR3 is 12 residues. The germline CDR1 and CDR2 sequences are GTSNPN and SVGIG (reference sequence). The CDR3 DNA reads TGTGCCTGGACGGGAGGTCGGGAGACCCAGTACTTC. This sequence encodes CAWTGGRETQYF.

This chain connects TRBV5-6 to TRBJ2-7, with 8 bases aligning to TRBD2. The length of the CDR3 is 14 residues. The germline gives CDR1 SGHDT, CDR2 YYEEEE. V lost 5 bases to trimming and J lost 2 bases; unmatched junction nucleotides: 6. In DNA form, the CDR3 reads TGTGCCAGCAGTCCGGGAGGGAGGACCTACGAGCAGTACTTC. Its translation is CASSPGGRTYEQYF.

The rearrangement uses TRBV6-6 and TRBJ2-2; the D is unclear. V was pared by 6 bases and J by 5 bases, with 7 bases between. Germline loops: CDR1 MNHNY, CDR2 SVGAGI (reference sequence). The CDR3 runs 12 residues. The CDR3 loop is CASRAPTGELFF. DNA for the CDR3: TGTGCCAGCAGGGCCCCGACCGGGGAGCTGTTTTTT.

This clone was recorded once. CDR3 DNA sequence: TGTGCCAGCAGCGTAGATGGGGGACTAGCTTCCAATGAGCAGTTCTTC. Protein product: CASSVDGGLASNEQFF. The chain has TRBV9 and TRBJ2-1, with 9 bases that match TRBD2. CDR1 is SGDLS and CDR2 is YYNGEE in the germline V gene. The trim removed 0 bases at V and 6 bases at J, leaving 7 bases unmatched. The CDR3 is 16 amino acids.

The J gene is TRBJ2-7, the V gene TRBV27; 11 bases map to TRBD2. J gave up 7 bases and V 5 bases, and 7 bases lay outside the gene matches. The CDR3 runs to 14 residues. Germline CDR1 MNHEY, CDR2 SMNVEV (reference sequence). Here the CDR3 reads CASSPTSGNQEQYF. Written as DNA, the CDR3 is TGTGCCAGCAGTCCGACTAGCGGGAACCAGGAGCAGTACTTC.

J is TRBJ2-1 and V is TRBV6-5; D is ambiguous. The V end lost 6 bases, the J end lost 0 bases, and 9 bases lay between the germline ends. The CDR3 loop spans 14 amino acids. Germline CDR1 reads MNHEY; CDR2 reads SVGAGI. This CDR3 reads CASRVPGSYNEQFF. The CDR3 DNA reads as TGTGCCAGCAGGGTGCCAGGCTCCTACAATGAGCAGTTCTTC.

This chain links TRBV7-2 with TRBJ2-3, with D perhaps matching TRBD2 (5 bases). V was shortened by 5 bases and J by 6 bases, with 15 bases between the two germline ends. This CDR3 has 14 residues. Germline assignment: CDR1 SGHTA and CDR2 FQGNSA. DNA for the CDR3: TGTGCCAGCAGCCACCAACTAGGCTCCGATACGCAGTATTTT. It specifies CASSHQLGSDTQYF.